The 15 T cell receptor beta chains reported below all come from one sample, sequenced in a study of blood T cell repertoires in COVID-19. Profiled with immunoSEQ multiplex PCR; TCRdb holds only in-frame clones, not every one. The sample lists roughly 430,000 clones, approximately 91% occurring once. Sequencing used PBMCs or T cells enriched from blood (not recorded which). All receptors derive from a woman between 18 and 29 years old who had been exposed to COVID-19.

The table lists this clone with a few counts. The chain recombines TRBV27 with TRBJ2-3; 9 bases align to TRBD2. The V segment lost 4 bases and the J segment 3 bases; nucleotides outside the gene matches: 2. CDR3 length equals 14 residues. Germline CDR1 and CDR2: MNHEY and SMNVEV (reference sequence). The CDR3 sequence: CASSWLAGTDTQYF. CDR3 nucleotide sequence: TGTGCCAGCAGTTGGCTAGCGGGGACAGATACGCAGTATTTT.

The CDR3 DNA reads as TGTGCCAGTAGTTCGTCTAGCGGGAGACTTGTAGAGACCCAGTACTTC. Its translation: CASSSSSGRLVETQYF. The chain recombines TRBV19 with TRBJ2-5, with 10 bases that match TRBD2. The V gene end was trimmed by 5 bases and the J gene end by 4 bases; junction bases not matched to a gene: 10. The CDR3 contains 16 residues. The germline V gene has CDR1 LNHDA and CDR2 SQIVND (reference sequence).

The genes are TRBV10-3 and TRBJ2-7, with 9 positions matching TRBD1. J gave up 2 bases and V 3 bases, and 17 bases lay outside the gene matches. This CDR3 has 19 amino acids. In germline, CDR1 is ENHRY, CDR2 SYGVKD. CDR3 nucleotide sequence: TGTGCCATCAGTGACGGTGGGGACAGGGTCGATGCTAGACCCTACGAGCAGTACTTC. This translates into CAISDGGDRVDARPYEQYF.

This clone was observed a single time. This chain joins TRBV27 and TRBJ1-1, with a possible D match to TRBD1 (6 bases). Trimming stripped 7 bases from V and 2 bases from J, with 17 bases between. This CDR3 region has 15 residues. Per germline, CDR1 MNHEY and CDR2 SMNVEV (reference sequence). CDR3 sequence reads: CASTQTGTANTEAFF. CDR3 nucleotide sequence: TGTGCCAGCACACAGACAGGAACAGCTAACACTGAAGCTTTCTTT.

CDR3 region: CAISEQGTEAFF. The CDR3 coding sequence is TGTGCCATCAGTGAACAGGGGACTGAAGCTTTCTTT. The rearrangement joins TRBV10-3 to TRBJ1-1, with 7 positions matching TRBD1. Germline V gene data show CDR1 as ENHRY and CDR2 as SYGVKD. The CDR3 sequence is 12 residues long. Trimming at V came to 3 bases and at J to 5 bases, leaving 0 bases not matched to a gene.

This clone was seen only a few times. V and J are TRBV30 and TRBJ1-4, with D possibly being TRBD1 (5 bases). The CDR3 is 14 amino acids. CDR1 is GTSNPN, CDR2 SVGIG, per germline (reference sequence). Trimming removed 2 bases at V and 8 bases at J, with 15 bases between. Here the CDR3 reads CAWSPGVDREKLFF. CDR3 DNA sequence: TGTGCCTGGAGTCCGGGGGTCGATAGGGAAAAACTGTTTTTT. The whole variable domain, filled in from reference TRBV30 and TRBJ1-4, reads SQTIHQWPATLVQPVGSPLSLECTVEGTSNPNLYWYRQAAGRGLQLLFYSVGIGQISSEVPQNLSASRPQDRQFILSSKKLLLSDSGFYLCAWSPGVDREKLFFGSGTQLSVL.

The CDR3 reads CASSSSGTGGKTNEKLFF. As DNA, the CDR3 is TGTGCCAGCAGTAGCTCCGGGACAGGGGGCAAAACTAATGAAAAACTGTTTTTT. The genes are TRBV27 and TRBJ1-4; TRBD1 matches 12 bases. Trimming took 5 bases from V and 1 from J; bases not matched to a gene: 8. This CDR3 region has 18 residues. Germline V gene data show CDR1 as MNHEY and CDR2 as SMNVEV (reference sequence).

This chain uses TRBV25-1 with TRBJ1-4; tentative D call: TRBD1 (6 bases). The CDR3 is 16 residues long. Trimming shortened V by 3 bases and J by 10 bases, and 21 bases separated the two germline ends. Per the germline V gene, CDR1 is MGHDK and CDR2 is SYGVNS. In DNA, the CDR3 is TGTGCCAGCAGTGATCCCGGGACAAAGAATCTCGGAAAACTGTTTTTT. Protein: CASSDPGTKNLGKLFF.

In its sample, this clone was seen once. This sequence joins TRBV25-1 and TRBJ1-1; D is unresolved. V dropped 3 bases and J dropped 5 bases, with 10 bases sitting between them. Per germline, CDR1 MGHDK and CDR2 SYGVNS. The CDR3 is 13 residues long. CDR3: CASSDYSRTEAFF. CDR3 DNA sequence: TGTGCCAGCAGTGATTATTCTAGGACTGAAGCTTTCTTT.

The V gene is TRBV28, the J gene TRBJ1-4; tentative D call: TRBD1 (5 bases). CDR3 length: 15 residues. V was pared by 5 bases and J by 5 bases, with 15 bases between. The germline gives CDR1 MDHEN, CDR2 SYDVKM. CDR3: CASSPSTAVNEKLFF. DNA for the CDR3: TGTGCCAGCAGTCCTTCGACAGCAGTCAATGAAAAACTGTTTTTT.

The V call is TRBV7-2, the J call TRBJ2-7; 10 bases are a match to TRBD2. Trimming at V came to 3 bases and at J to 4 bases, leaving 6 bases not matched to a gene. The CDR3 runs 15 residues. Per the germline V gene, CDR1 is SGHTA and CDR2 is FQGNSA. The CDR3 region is CASSFSGGSQYEQYF. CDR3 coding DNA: TGTGCCAGCAGCTTTAGCGGGGGGTCCCAGTACGAGCAGTACTTC.

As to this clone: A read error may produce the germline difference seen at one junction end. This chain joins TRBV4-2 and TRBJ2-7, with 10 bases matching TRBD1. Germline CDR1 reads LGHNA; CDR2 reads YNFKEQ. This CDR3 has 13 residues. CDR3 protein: CASSQVQGQGPAW. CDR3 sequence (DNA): TGTGCCAGCAGCCAAGTTCAGGGACAGGGGCCTGCTTGG.

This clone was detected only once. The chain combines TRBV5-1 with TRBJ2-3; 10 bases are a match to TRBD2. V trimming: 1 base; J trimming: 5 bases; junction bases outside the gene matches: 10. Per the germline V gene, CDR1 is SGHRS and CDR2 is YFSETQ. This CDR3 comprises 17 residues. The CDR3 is CASSLNEREGPIDTQYF. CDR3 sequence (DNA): TGCGCCAGCAGCTTGAACGAGCGGGAGGGCCCGATAGATACGCAGTATTTT. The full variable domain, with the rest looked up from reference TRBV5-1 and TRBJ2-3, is KAGVTQTPRYLIKTRGQQVTLSCSPISGHRSVSWYQQTPGQGLQFLFEYFSETQRNKGNFPGRFSGRQFSNSRSEMNVSTLELGDSALYLCASSLNEREGPIDTQYFGPGTRLTVL.

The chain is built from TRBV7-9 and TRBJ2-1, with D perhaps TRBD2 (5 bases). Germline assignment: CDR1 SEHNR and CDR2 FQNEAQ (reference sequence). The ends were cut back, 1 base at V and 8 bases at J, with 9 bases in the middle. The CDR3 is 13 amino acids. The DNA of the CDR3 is TGTGCCAGCAGCTTAGGCTTGCGGGATGAGCAGTTCTTC. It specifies CASSLGLRDEQFF.

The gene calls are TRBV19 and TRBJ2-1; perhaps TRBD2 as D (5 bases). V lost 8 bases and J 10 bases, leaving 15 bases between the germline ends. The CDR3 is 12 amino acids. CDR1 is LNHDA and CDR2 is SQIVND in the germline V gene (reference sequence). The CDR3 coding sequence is TGTGCCAGTGCGGGCCCTAGAGACGAGCAGTTCTTC. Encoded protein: CASAGPRDEQFF.